This T cell receptor beta chain derives from a study of cytomegalovirus exposure and HLA in healthy donors. Notes on the study in general: Across donors, most TCRs were seen rarely, yet some public ones were widespread. A few CMV-associated chains were confirmed in vitro to be specific for CMV antigens. A classifier reportedly called cytomegalovirus status with high sensitivity and specificity.

This clone was seen once. Its specificity is unknown. V lost 0 bases, J lost 2 bases, and 3 bases stayed unmatched. Germline values: CDR1 SGHRS, CDR2 YFSETQ. This CDR3 is built from 15 residues. TCRdb's table, derived via immunoSEQ multiplex PCR, lists solely in-frame clones and lacks some. Found here are about 74,000 clones, around 94% of them singletons; the top ten hold approximately 2%. This rearrangement joins TRBV5-1 to TRBJ2-3; 7 nucleotides match TRBD2. This sequence originates from a woman under 30 in good health and CMV-seropositive. Sequencing used PBMCs. In DNA, the CDR3 is TGCGCCAGCAGCTTGGAGGGGAGGGCCACAGATACGCAGTATTTT. It translates to CASSLEGRATDTQYF.